These T cell receptor beta chains were read from a single sample in a study of T cell responses to AZD1222 COVID-19 vaccine. The data were produced by immunoSEQ multiplex PCR, yet TCRdb's version contains in-frame clones alone and is incomplete. This table has around 150,000 clones, roughly 92% appearing once. The sequencing used peripheral blood, collected 28 days after the second AZD1222 dose. These receptors all come from an adult who received the AZD1222 COVID-19 vaccine. Both conserved end residues are part of each CDR3. D genes are given only for firm matches. Size values are once, few and many counts, or a class for expanded clones, and some rows have none.

J,size,V,D,DNA,CDR3
TRBJ1-1,-,TRBV2,-,TGTGCCACTCCCCACGAAACCCTTAGAGCTTTCTTT,CATPHETLRAFF
TRBJ2-3,-,TRBV3-1/TRBV3-2,-,TGTGCCAGCAGCCAAGGACAGGGCACAGATACGCAGTATTTT,CASSQGQGTDTQYF
TRBJ1-2,once,TRBV12-3/TRBV12-4,-,TGTGCCAGCAACACCCATGGTGTAGGCTACACCTTC,CASNTHGVGYTF
TRBJ1-2,-,TRBV21-1,-,TGTGCCAGCAGCAAAAGAGGAGTGGGGGGCTCCTATGGCTACACCTTC,CASSKRGVGGSYGYTF
TRBJ1-5,-,TRBV28,-,TGTGCCAGCAGTTTACCCGTCGGTCAGCCCCAGCATTTT,CASSLPVGQPQHF
TRBJ2-4,-,TRBV28,TRBD2,TGTGCCAGCACTAAGGCCGGGAGGGACATTCAGTACTTC,CASTKAGRDIQYF
TRBJ1-1,-,TRBV5-6,-,TGTGCCAGCCGGTCCCGGGCACCGCTAATTCCTGAAGCTTTCTTT,CASRSRAPLIPEAFF
TRBJ1-3,-,TRBV11-2,-,TGTGCCAGCAGCTCCCTGAGCAGGGCTGGAAACACCATATATTTT,CASSSLSRAGNTIYF
TRBJ2-1,once,TRBV2,-,TGTGCCAGCTCCAAGCTAGTGGGCTCCAATGAGCAGTTCTTC,CASSKLVGSNEQFF
TRBJ2-1,-,TRBV20-1,-,TGCAGTGCTAGTGGGCGGGCGAGCTCCTACAATGAGCAGTTCTTC,CSASGRASSYNEQFF
TRBJ2-1,-,TRBV19,TRBD2,TGTGGGACTAGCGGGCCTCAATACAATGAGCAGTTCTTC,CGTSGPQYNEQFF
TRBJ2-1,-,TRBV28,-,TGTGCCAGCAGTTTGGTTTTGCGGCAGCAGTTCTTC,CASSLVLRQQFF
TRBJ2-7,-,TRBV3-1/TRBV3-2,-,TGTGCCAGCGGCGGGGCCTCCTACGAGCAGTACTTC,CASGGASYEQYF
TRBJ2-7,-,TRBV9,TRBD2,TGTGCCAGCAGCGTGGGTAGCGGGACCTCCTACGAGCAGTACTTC,CASSVGSGTSYEQYF
TRBJ2-3,-,TRBV9,-,TGTGCCAGCAGTGGGAGCGGGAGCACAGATACGCAGTATTTT,CASSGSGSTDTQYF
TRBJ2-2,-,TRBV28,TRBD2,TGTGCCAGCAGTTTATTCCGACTAGCGGGAGTAATCGGGGAGCTGTTTTTT,CASSLFRLAGVIGELFF
TRBJ1-1,-,TRBV29-1,TRBD1,TGCAGCGTCCCACAGGGGGCGGCTGAAGCTTTCTTT,CSVPQGAAEAFF
TRBJ2-7,once,TRBV28,TRBD2,TGTGCCAGCACGGGGACTAGCGGAACCCTTCTGGCCTACGAGCAGTACTTC,CASTGTSGTLLAYEQYF
TRBJ2-7,-,TRBV4-3,TRBD2,TGCGCCAGCAGCCAAGATAGCGGGGTTTCCTACGAGCAGTACTTC,CASSQDSGVSYEQYF
TRBJ1-5,once,TRBV2,-,TGTGCCAGCAGTGAATATTATAGCAATCAGCCCCAGCATTTT,CASSEYYSNQPQHF
TRBJ2-7,few,TRBV27,TRBD2,TGTGCCAGCAGTCCAAATAGCGGGAGGGCCTACGAGCAGTACTTC,CASSPNSGRAYEQYF
TRBJ1-1,-,TRBV9,TRBD1,TGTGCCAGCAGCCCGGGACAGGGCCCCAGAGAAGCTTTCTTT,CASSPGQGPREAFF
TRBJ2-3,-,TRBV18,TRBD2,TGTGCCAGCTCACCGGGACTAGCGGGAGGAGATACGCAGTATTTT,CASSPGLAGGDTQYF
TRBJ2-7,-,TRBV3-1/TRBV3-2,-,TGTGCCAGCAGCCAAGATTATGGGGGGACGATTACCTACGAGCAGTACTTC,CASSQDYGGTITYEQYF
TRBJ1-3,-,TRBV10-3,-,TGTGCCGTCAGACCAGACTCTGGAAACACCATATATTTT,CAVRPDSGNTIYF
TRBJ2-2,-,TRBV6-1,TRBD2,TGTGCCCCCGGGCTAGCGGGAGCCCCCGGGGAGCTGTTTTTT,CAPGLAGAPGELFF
TRBJ2-1,-,TRBV19,TRBD2,TGTGCCAGTAGGACCGGCGGGAGCGATGAGCAGTTCTTC,CASRTGGSDEQFF
TRBJ2-7,-,TRBV6-6,-,TGTGCCAGCAGCCGAGGCAATTGGTACGAGCAGTACTTC,CASSRGNWYEQYF
TRBJ1-5,-,TRBV6-1,-,TGTGCCAGCAGTGATTATCGGGACGCCGGTCAGCCCCAGCATTTT,CASSDYRDAGQPQHF
TRBJ2-4,-,TRBV6-2/TRBV6-3,TRBD2,TGTGCCAGCAGTTACCCCCTTAGGGTTGGAGCGGGACGCGAGGAAAACATTCAGTACTTC,CASSYPLRVGAGREENIQYF
TRBJ2-7,-,TRBV9,TRBD2,TGTGCCAGCAGCCCGAGTGGGACTAGCGGGAGGTCTGGGGAGCAGTACTTC,CASSPSGTSGRSGEQYF
TRBJ2-1,-,TRBV6-2/TRBV6-3,-,TGTGCCAGCAGTTACTCGCCCACCGGGACAACCTACAATGAGCAGTTCTTC,CASSYSPTGTTYNEQFF
TRBJ2-2,-,TRBV10-3,TRBD1,TGTGCCATCAGTGGCAGGGGGCGCGATGTCACCGGGGAGCTGTTTTTT,CAISGRGRDVTGELFF
TRBJ1-1,-,TRBV19,-,TGTGCCAGTATGAGGCAGGGAGGTTGGGGTAACACTGAAGCTTTCTTT,CASMRQGGWGNTEAFF
TRBJ2-1,-,TRBV21-1,-,TGTGCCAGCAGCCCTGGGTACAATGAGCAGTTCTTC,CASSPGYNEQFF
TRBJ2-2,-,TRBV19,-,TGTGCCAGTAGTATCATAAGGGACGGGGAGCTGTTTTTT,CASSIIRDGELFF
TRBJ2-7,-,TRBV4-1,-,TGCGCCAGCAGCCAAGATTGGCAGGGGGGCTACTACGAGCAGTACTTC,CASSQDWQGGYYEQYF
TRBJ1-3,-,TRBV3-1/TRBV3-2,TRBD1,TGTGCCAGCAGCCAAGAGGGACAGGGTCATGGAAACACCATATATTTT,CASSQEGQGHGNTIYF
TRBJ2-3,-,TRBV9,TRBD1,TGTGCCAGCAGCGTATTACCCCAGGGGGCCGAGGATACGCAGTATTTT,CASSVLPQGAEDTQYF
TRBJ2-1,-,TRBV10-3,-,TGTGCCATCAGTGAGTCGGACACCCTTGGAAATGAGCAGTTCTTC,CAISESDTLGNEQFF
TRBJ2-1,-,TRBV11-1,-,TGTGCCAGCGGCAGGCAGGGAAGCTACAATGAGCAGTTCTTC,CASGRQGSYNEQFF
TRBJ2-1,once,TRBV5-4,-,TGTGCCAGCAGCTACAAGGGGTACAATGAGCAGTTCTTC,CASSYKGYNEQFF
TRBJ2-7,-,TRBV18,-,TGTGCCAGCTCACCAGCAGGGTTAGACTCCTACGAGCAGTACTTC,CASSPAGLDSYEQYF
TRBJ2-3,-,TRBV2,TRBD1,TGTGCCAGCACCCGGACAGGGGGAAACACAGATACGCAGTATTTT,CASTRTGGNTDTQYF
TRBJ2-1,-,TRBV30,TRBD1,TGTGCCTGGACCACAGGGGGAGGCTCCTACAATGAGCAGTTCTTC,CAWTTGGGSYNEQFF
TRBJ1-6,-,TRBV15,-,TGTGCCACCAGCAGCGCGTGGGGGGGCAATTCACCCCTCCACTTT,CATSSAWGGNSPLHF
TRBJ2-5,-,TRBV6-2/TRBV6-3,-,TGTGCCAGCAGTTGGGGTGGCGGTTTATCGCCCCAGTACTTC,CASSWGGGLSPQYF
TRBJ1-2,-,TRBV18,TRBD1,TGTGCCAGCTCGTCGGGACAGGGAACAGGGCAGAACTATGGCTACACCTTC,CASSSGQGTGQNYGYTF
TRBJ2-1,-,TRBV4-2,-,TGTGCCAGCAGCCAGCCAAACCTAGGTATCTACAATGAGCAGTTCTTC,CASSQPNLGIYNEQFF
TRBJ1-1,-,TRBV28,-,TGTGCCAGCAGCCGACAATTAATCGAAGCTTTCTTT,CASSRQLIEAFF
TRBJ1-5,-,TRBV27,TRBD1,TGTGCCAGCAGTCCCCCCCCCGGGACAGGAAATCAGCCCCAGCATTTT,CASSPPPGTGNQPQHF
TRBJ2-5,-,TRBV7-3,TRBD2,TGTGCCAGCAGCAGACTAGCGGGAGAGGGAGAGACCCAGTACTTC,CASSRLAGEGETQYF